The T cell receptor beta chain described here comes from a study of T cells in Graves' hyperthyroidism and ophthalmopathy. Study summary: Peripheral blood was obtained at initial diagnosis, preceding any treatment.

Unmatched junction bases numbered 9, after V lost 5 bases and J lost 7 bases. Germline V gene data show CDR1 as SGHRS and CDR2 as YFSETQ. The CDR3 is 16 residues long. This clonotype was counted at least ten times. Antigen specificity is unknown. Patients aged 18 to 65 had newly diagnosed hyperthyroidism lasting under 2 months. Exclusion of patients followed from uncontrolled infection, other autoimmune disease, pregnancy or lactation. Study results and caveats: The majority of expanded thyroid clonotypes above 0.001 also appeared in blood.

Amplified regions were TCR beta CDR3 sequences from RNA transcripts. First-round RT-PCR with HTBI primers amplified the TCR CDR3 region. MiXCR was run by TCRdb on the multiplex PCR reads, yielding one entry per CDR3 protein. This repertoire shows about 200,000 distinct CDR3 sequences, 15% to 20% found once; its top ten account for roughly 50%. V is TRBV5-1 and J is TRBJ2-1, with 13 bases that match TRBD2. Sequencing was carried out using blood. This TCR was recovered from a man in his fifties with Graves' hyperthyroidism. The CDR3 DNA reads as TGCGCCAGCAGACCCCCGGGACTAGCGGGACCGAATGAGCAGTTCTTC. As protein: CASRPPGLAGPNEQFF.